This record concerns one T cell receptor beta chain sequence. The specificity of this receptor is unknown. Per-nucleotide qualities are absent, and no much larger clonotype sits a single base away. The study excluded patients with uncontrolled infections, other autoimmune diseases, pregnancy or lactation. Diagnoses relied on clinical symptoms, serum thyroxine and TRAb, thyroid ultrasound and orbital computed tomography. Trizol reagent was used to extract total RNA, and RNA quality was then checked on an Agilent 2100 Bioanalyzer. This record belongs to a study of T cells in Graves' hyperthyroidism and ophthalmopathy (dated by TCRdb to the late 2010s). With respect to the entire study: To identify TCR V-J signatures that set the groups apart, the researchers used a discovery cohort of 100 patients, made up of fewer than 50 with Graves' ophthalmopathy and about 59 with stable Graves' hyperthyroidism. Prospective prediction of ophthalmopathy was tested in an independent validation cohort consisting of under 20 hyperthyroidism patients and more than 15 patients who later progressed to ophthalmopathy. For training and testing, the roughly 97 patients in the discovery cohort were randomly divided in a 7:3 ratio. In addition, the study compared T-cell repertoires in thyroid tissue and in blood from roughly six Graves' hyperthyroidism patients. Once sampling was done, hyperthyroidism patients were given methimazole at a starting dose of 30 mg daily, whereas ophthalmopathy patients were given high-dose intravenous methylprednisolone. According to the paper, TCR Vbeta CDR3 sequencing was carried out on over 130 peripheral blood samples, which came from approximately 43 ophthalmopathy, under 80 hyperthyroidism and approximately 17 progressor patients.

The research as a whole found: In validation, the model predicted progression to ophthalmopathy with 60% to 71% sensitivity and over 72% specificity, a median of approximately 6.5 months before onset. No statistical method was used to fix the sample size in advance, and group allocation was not hidden from the investigators. In cross-validation, a model built on a 13 V-J signature told ophthalmopathy apart from stable hyperthyroidism with over 85% sensitivity and approximately 81% specificity, and in testing the same model reached 80%/75%. Most expanded thyroid clonotypes (frequency above 0.001) were also detected in blood, a finding suggesting that blood repertoires may reflect thyroid immune responses.

TCR beta CDR3 regions were amplified from RNA transcripts. For the first round of RT-PCR on the TCR CDR3, the HTBI primer set was used together with the Qiagen OneStep RT-PCR kit. A second multiplex PCR round built the libraries, followed by size selection and purification. The libraries were sequenced on an Illumina HiSeq2000 using paired-end 100 bp reads. In the original analysis: Raw data were processed with SOAPnuke, discarding reads with adapters, uncalled bases, mean Phred below 15, or no exact constant-primer or identifier match. COPE v1.2.5 was used to merge the high-quality paired reads, and each unique nucleotide sequence was defined as a clonotype. Clonotypes were aligned to IMGT TRBV, TRBD and TRBJ reference segments using MiTCR v1.1. Analysis was restricted to V-J combinations with a frequency above 0.0001, which covered 98% to 99.2% of repertoires. The TCS score was defined as the ratio of F50 (clonal expansion) to E x V (chaos), calculated using BLOSUM62-based TCRdist between CDR3 peptides within each V-J. Welch's t-statistics and random forest reduced 500 to 650 V-J features to about 12, which were used in a naive Bayes classifier (R e1071). The similarity between thyroid and blood repertoires was quantified using the Morisita-Horn index. TCRdb applied fastp at Q25 and MiXCR to the public reads, then kept only in-frame beta chains. Rows matching on CDR3 protein sequence are summarized as one entry with the most common DNA and genes. These V and J calls derive from TCRdb rather than the authors' analysis. In this sample the table shows roughly 500,000 distinct CDR3 sequences, 40% to 55% of which occur a single time. Of the sample, about two fifths falls within the top ten clones.

Taken from the germline V gene, the CDR1 and CDR2 loops are SGHTA and FQGNSA. V is clipped by 1 base and J by 2 bases, and the sequence between their germline boundaries is 11 bases long. From the cysteine through the phenylalanine, the CDR3 covers 15 amino acids. The CDR3 DNA has 45 bases and is translated from base 1. This TCR was sampled from an adult woman with Graves' disease, either hyperthyroidism or ophthalmopathy (not recorded which). This sequence uses TRBV7-2 and TRBJ2-5, and TRBD2 may be the D gene, going by 5 matching bases. Input material: peripheral blood or thyroid tissue (not recorded which). CDR3 sequence: CASSLEVGEQETQYF. The base sequence is TGTGCCAGCAGCTTAGAGGTCGGGGAACAAGAGACCCAGTACTTC. Extended through the reference TRBV7-2 and TRBJ2-5 proteins, this CDR3 yields the full variable domain: GAGVSQSPSNKVTEKGKDVELRCDPISGHTALYWYRQSLGQGLEFLIYFQGNSAPDKSGLPSDRFSAERTGGSVSTLTIQRTQQEDSAVYLCASSLEVGEQETQYFGPGTRLLVL.